Following are 8 T cell receptor beta chains from one sample sequenced in a study of cytomegalovirus exposure and HLA in healthy donors. Primers for the PCR totalled 60 Vbeta and 13 Jbeta. The method was immunoSEQ multiplex PCR; TCRdb's version includes in-frame clones alone and lacks a portion of them. The sample holds some 190,000 clones, around 78% seen once. Material: PBMCs. These receptors were taken from a woman under 40 in good health and CMV-seropositive.

This rearrangement joins TRBV4-3 to TRBJ2-3; 10 bases fit TRBD2. The CDR3 totals 16 residues. With V trimmed by 1 base and J by 4 bases, 5 bases remained unmatched. Germline CDR1 is LGHNA and CDR2 is YSLEER. This chain's CDR3 is CASSQGLAGVADTQYF. The CDR3 coding sequence is TGCGCCAGCAGCCAAGGTCTAGCGGGAGTCGCAGATACGCAGTATTTT.

This rearrangement joins TRBV28 to TRBJ1-1, with D hard to call. Germline V gene lookup returns CDR1 MDHEN and CDR2 SYDVKM. CDR3 length: 12 amino acids. V was cut by 6 bases and J by 4 bases, with 9 bases left in between. The CDR3 nucleotides are TGTGCCAGCAGGGAGAGAAGCACTGAAGCTTTCTTT. It yields the protein CASRERSTEAFF.

V usage is TRBV5-1 and J usage is TRBJ2-2; D is perhaps TRBD1 (5 bases). Trimming took 0 bases from V and 4 from J, leaving 13 bases between them. The CDR3 loop spans 16 amino acids. The V gene's germline CDR1 is SGHRS and CDR2 YFSETQ. The CDR3 DNA is TGCGCCAGCAGCTTGGAATATAAAGACAGCACCGGGGAGCTGTTTTTT. Protein product: CASSLEYKDSTGELFF.

In its sample, this clone was seen once. In DNA, the CDR3 is TGTGCCTGGTTGGAAGTGGCAGGGGGCTCCTACGAGCAGTACTTC. This codes for CAWLEVAGGSYEQYF. The chain combines TRBV30 with TRBJ2-7; 7 bases line up with TRBD1. V lost 5 bases to trimming and J lost 0 bases; unmatched junction nucleotides: 10. The CDR3 consists of 15 residues. Germline V gene lookup returns CDR1 GTSNPN and CDR2 SVGIG (reference sequence).

The chain links TRBV7-8 to TRBJ2-5; tentative D call: TRBD1 (6 bases). The CDR3 length is 15 residues. V lost 6 bases and J 0 bases, leaving 14 bases between the germline ends. CDR1 SGHVS and CDR2 FQNEAQ come from the germline V gene. Here the CDR3 DNA reads TGTGCCAGCAGGAGGGACACACCGTACCAAGAGACCCAGTACTTC. Amino acid sequence: CASRRDTPYQETQYF.

This chain links TRBV28 with TRBJ2-5; D might be TRBD2 (6 bases). The CDR3 sequence is 16 residues long. Germline V lookup: CDR1 MDHEN, CDR2 SYDVKM. V shed 4 bases and J shed 5 bases, with 20 bases lying between them. The CDR3 sequence: CASSSLRLVPGETQYF. The CDR3 coding sequence is TGTGCCAGCAGTTCCCTCCGACTAGTTCCGGGGGAGACCCAGTACTTC.

The sample holds one count of this clone. The chain uses TRBV10-3 and TRBJ1-1; D unclear. Per germline, CDR1 ENHRY and CDR2 SYGVKD. Trimming shortened V by 0 bases and J by 0 bases, and 8 bases separated the two germline ends. CDR3 size: 15 residues. The CDR3 region is CAISESGDMNTEAFF. The CDR3 nucleotides are TGTGCCATCAGTGAGTCGGGTGACATGAACACTGAAGCTTTCTTT.

V gene TRBV19 combines with J gene TRBJ1-1, with D perhaps matching TRBD1 (5 bases). CDR3 length equals 16 residues. Germline V gene lookup returns CDR1 LNHDA and CDR2 SQIVND (reference sequence). V lost 0 bases and J 6 bases, leaving 17 bases between the germline ends. For the CDR3, the DNA is TGTGCCAGTAGTATAGATACCTTAACGGAGGGGTCTGAAGCTTTCTTT. Its protein product is CASSIDTLTEGSEAFF.